The subject of this entry is one T cell receptor beta chain. Its antigen is still unknown. These data come from a study of OX40 agonist ivuxolimab in advanced cancers. Sequencing was performed with immunoSEQ multiplex PCR; in TCRdb, only in-frame clones are kept and a portion is missing. This sample has 15,000 to 20,000 clones, with roughly 87% found just once. Whole-study results and caveats: CD8+ T cells showed, on average, more clonal expansion than CD4+ cells.

The TCR originated in an adult with an advanced solid tumor such as melanoma, head and neck, liver or kidney cancer. The sample was CD4+ or CD8+ T cells sorted from blood, taken in a trial of the OX40 agonist ivuxolimab.

The CDR3 DNA is TGCGCCAGCAGCCAAGGTGTCGTAGATGGCTACACCTTC. Translating gives CASSQGVVDGYTF. The chain employs TRBV4-1 and TRBJ1-2, with D uncertain. The germline V gene has CDR1 MGHRA and CDR2 YSYEKL. Trimming took 1 base from V and 6 from J, leaving 9 bases between them. This CDR3 spans 13 amino acids.